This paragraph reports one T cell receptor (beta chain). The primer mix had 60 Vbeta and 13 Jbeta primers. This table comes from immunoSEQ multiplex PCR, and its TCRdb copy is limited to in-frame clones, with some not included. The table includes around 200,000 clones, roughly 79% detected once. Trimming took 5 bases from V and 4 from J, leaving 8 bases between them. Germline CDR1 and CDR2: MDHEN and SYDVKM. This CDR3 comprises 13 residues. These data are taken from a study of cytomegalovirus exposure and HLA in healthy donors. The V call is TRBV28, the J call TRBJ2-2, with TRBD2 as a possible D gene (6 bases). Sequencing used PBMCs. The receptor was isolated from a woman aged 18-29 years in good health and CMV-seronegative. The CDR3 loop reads CASSAGSTGELFF. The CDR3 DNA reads TGTGCCAGCAGTGCGGGGTCCACCGGGGAGCTGTTTTTT.